This T cell receptor beta chain comes out of a study of cytomegalovirus exposure and HLA in healthy donors. Study conclusions and caveats: Most TCR sequences were rare, but some public TCRs occurred in many donors. DRB1 had the most TCR associations and HLA-C the fewest, a later analysis found, with rates varying by HLA locus.

Notes on this clone: The antigen is not known.

Healthy bone marrow donors supplied every sample. The CDR3 runs to 14 residues. V was clipped by 4 bases and J by 6 bases, with 12 bases between them. The V gene's germline CDR1 is MNHEY and CDR2 SMNVEV (reference sequence). 60 Vbeta and 13 Jbeta primers were used in PCR. TCRdb's copy holds only in-frame clones and misses some; the assay was immunoSEQ multiplex PCR. This table lists under 150,000 clones. The V call is TRBV27, the J call TRBJ2-2, with D possibly being TRBD1 (5 bases). The sequence came from a woman in her 40s in good health and CMV-seronegative. The sample was PBMCs. DNA for the CDR3: TGTGCCAGCAGTTCCTCAGACAGATCCGGGGAGCTGTTTTTT. Protein: CASSSSDRSGELFF.